One and the same sample provided the 12 T cell receptor beta chains below, sequenced in a study of TIL therapy for anti-PD-1-resistant metastatic lung cancer (dated by TCRdb to the early 2020s). TCR beta CDR3 regions were amplified from genomic DNA by bias-controlled multiplex PCR with the immunoSEQ v3 hsTCRB kit. Entries here come from immuneACCESS through TCRdb and include only in-frame sequences with V and J called. Some clones fail to appear in such tables; in the studies checked, an unresolved V gene covers under half of the shortfall, and the cause of the remainder is unknown. Recorded for this sample are about 53,000 clones; about 73% of them occurred a single time. Of the sample, about 1.8% falls within the top ten clones. The sample's time point label is to be understood as: pre-treatment sample, taken before nivolumab and TIL therapy. The specimen comprised blood, sampled at baseline. These receptors were collected from a person aged 25 to 85 with non-small cell lung cancer.

J is TRBJ2-5 and V is TRBV7-3, with TRBD2 matching 8 bases. Germline V gives CDR1 SGHTA, CDR2 FQGTGA. The CDR3 covers 15 residues. V shed 3 bases, J shed 1 base, and the junction held 4 bases outside the gene matches. The CDR3 DNA is TGTGCCAGCAGCTTCACTAGCGGTGGCCAAGAGACCCAGTACTTC. Its translation: CASSFTSGGQETQYF.

The CDR3 DNA reads as TGTGCCAGCAGTGGCGGGGAGACCCAGTACTTC. This encodes CASSGGETQYF. The rearrangement joins TRBV25-1 to TRBJ2-5, with TRBD2 as a possible D gene (5 bases). Germline CDR1 reads MGHDK; CDR2 reads SYGVNS. The CDR3 length is 11 residues. V gave up 4 bases and J gave up 5 bases, with 5 bases separating them.

The CDR3 DNA is TGCAGCGTTGGGATCAGGGGGTCGTACTACACCTTC. Its protein product is CSVGIRGSYYTF. The chain has TRBV29-1 and TRBJ1-2, with 7 bases fitting TRBD1. The junction had 9 bases not matched to a gene; V was cut back by 4 bases and J by 10 bases. This CDR3 is built from 12 residues. The germline gives CDR1 SQVTM, CDR2 ANQGSEA.

The chain joins TRBV7-9 to TRBJ2-1, with TRBD2 matching 12 bases. The V gene's germline CDR1 is SEHNR and CDR2 FQNEAQ (reference sequence). The CDR3 has 17 residues. V shed 5 bases, J shed 7 bases, and the junction held 12 bases outside the gene matches. The CDR3 protein is CASSPWTSGALTNEQFF. CDR3 nucleotides: TGTGCCAGCAGCCCCTGGACTAGCGGGGCATTAACAAATGAGCAGTTCTTC.

V gene TRBV6-5 combines with J gene TRBJ1-5; 8 bases align to TRBD1. Germline V CDR1 and CDR2: MNHEY, SVGAGI. V lost 6 bases, J lost 3 bases, and 7 bases stayed unmatched. The CDR3 has 15 amino acids. DNA of the CDR3: TGTGCCAGCAGCTTCTATCAGGGGGCCAATCAGCCCCAGCATTTT. This gives the protein CASSFYQGANQPQHF.

This sequence joins TRBV28 and TRBJ2-5; 10 bases map to TRBD1. V trimming: 3 bases; J trimming: 3 bases; junction bases outside the gene matches: 7. The germline V gene encodes CDR1 MDHEN and CDR2 SYDVKM. The CDR3 covers 16 residues. This chain's CDR3 is CASSLGSGTGEETQYF. DNA for the CDR3: TGTGCCAGCAGTTTGGGGAGCGGGACAGGGGAAGAGACCCAGTACTTC.

The V gene is TRBV6-5, the J gene TRBJ2-7; no definite D call. The V gene's germline CDR1 is MNHEY and CDR2 SVGAGI. V was shortened by 0 bases and J by 5 bases, with 8 bases between the two germline ends. CDR3 size: 13 residues. DNA of the CDR3: TGTGCCAGCAGTTACTCGCCCCTAAACGAGCAGTACTTC. The encoded protein is CASSYSPLNEQYF.

In its sample, this clone was seen once. The chain carries TRBV6-5 and TRBJ1-1, with 7 bases lining up with TRBD1. With 2 bases clipped from V and 3 bases from J, the junction kept 6 bases outside the gene matches. The CDR3 consists of 15 residues. Germline assignment: CDR1 MNHEY and CDR2 SVGAGI. The CDR3 loop reads CASSYPGGGHTEAFF. The CDR3 DNA is TGTGCCAGCAGTTACCCAGGGGGGGGACACACTGAAGCTTTCTTT.

The chain employs TRBV6-1 and TRBJ2-1; 8 nucleotides match TRBD2. Per germline, CDR1 MNHNS and CDR2 SASEGT. The CDR3 consists of 15 residues. The V and J ends lost 2 bases and 5 bases, in that order; junction bases with no gene match: 5. The CDR3 sequence: CASSESGSFNNEQFF. The CDR3 nucleotides are TGTGCCAGCAGTGAAAGCGGGAGCTTCAACAATGAGCAGTTCTTC.

The gene calls are TRBV7-9 and TRBJ2-7, with 11 bases fitting TRBD1. Germline V lookup: CDR1 SEHNR, CDR2 FQNEAQ (reference sequence). V was clipped by 1 base and J by 3 bases; unmatched bases: 2. This CDR3 is 15 amino acids long. The CDR3 DNA is TGTGCCAGCAGCTTAGTCGGGACAGGGGGCTACGAGCAGTACTTC. This encodes CASSLVGTGGYEQYF.

The V and J genes are TRBV7-9 and TRBJ2-1; D unresolved. V was cut by 4 bases and J by 8 bases, with 15 bases left in between. The CDR3 consists of 14 residues. CDR1 is SEHNR, CDR2 FQNEAQ, per germline (reference sequence). This chain's CDR3 is CASSYLEMGDEQFF. The CDR3 DNA reads TGTGCCAGCAGCTACCTAGAGATGGGCGATGAGCAGTTCTTC.

V and J are TRBV7-9 and TRBJ2-1, with D unresolved. CDR3 length equals 9 residues. V lost 10 bases and J lost 5, with 3 bases in between. Per the germline V gene, CDR1 is SEHNR and CDR2 is FQNEAQ (reference sequence). CDR3 amino acids: CATNNEQFF. The CDR3, as DNA: TGTGCCACCAACAATGAGCAGTTCTTC.